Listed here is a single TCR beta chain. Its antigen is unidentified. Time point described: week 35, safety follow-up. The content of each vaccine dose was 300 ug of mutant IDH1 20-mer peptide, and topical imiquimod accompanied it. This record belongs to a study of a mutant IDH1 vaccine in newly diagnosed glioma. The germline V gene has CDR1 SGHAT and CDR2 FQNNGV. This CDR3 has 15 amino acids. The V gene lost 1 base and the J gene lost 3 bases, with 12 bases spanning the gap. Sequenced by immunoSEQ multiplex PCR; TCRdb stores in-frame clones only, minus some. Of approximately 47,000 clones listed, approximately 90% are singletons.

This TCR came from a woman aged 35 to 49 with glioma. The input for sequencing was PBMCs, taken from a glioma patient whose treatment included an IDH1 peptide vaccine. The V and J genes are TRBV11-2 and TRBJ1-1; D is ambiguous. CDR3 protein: CASSLVARGYTEAFF. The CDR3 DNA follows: TGTGCCAGCAGCTTAGTAGCCCGAGGGTACACTGAAGCTTTCTTT.